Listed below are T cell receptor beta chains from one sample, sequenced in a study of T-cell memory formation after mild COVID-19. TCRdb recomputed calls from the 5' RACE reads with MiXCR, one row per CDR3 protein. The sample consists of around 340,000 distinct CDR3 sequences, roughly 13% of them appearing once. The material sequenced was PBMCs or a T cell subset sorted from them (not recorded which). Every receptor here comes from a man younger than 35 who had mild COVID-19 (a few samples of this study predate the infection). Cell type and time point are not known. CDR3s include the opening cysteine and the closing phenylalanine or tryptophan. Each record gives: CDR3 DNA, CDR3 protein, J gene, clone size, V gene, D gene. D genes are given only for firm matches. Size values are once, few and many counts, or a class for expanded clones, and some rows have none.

CDR3 DNA: TGTGCCCACCCGGGACTCCGAGTGGATACGCAGTATTTT; CDR3 protein: CAHPGLRVDTQYF; J gene: TRBJ2-3; clone size: .; V gene: TRBV6-1; D gene: .
CDR3 DNA: TGCGCCAGCAGTGACGTCCGGACCCGCGAGACCCAGTACTTC; CDR3 protein: CASSDVRTRETQYF; J gene: TRBJ2-5; clone size: few; V gene: TRBV10-1; D gene: .
CDR3 DNA: TGTGCCAGCAGTTACGACAGGGCGAGTCAGCCCCAGCATTTT; CDR3 protein: CASSYDRASQPQHF; J gene: TRBJ1-5; clone size: few; V gene: TRBV6-2/TRBV6-3; D gene: TRBD1
CDR3 DNA: TGTGCCAGCAGCCAAGAACGGGGCTCCCACAATGAGCAGTTCTTC; CDR3 protein: CASSQERGSHNEQFF; J gene: TRBJ2-1; clone size: few; V gene: TRBV4-2; D gene: .
CDR3 DNA: TGCGCCAGCAGCTTGGCCGGGGCGGGGTCCACACCCTCTGGGGCCAACGTCCTGACTTTC; CDR3 protein: CASSLAGAGSTPSGANVLTF; J gene: TRBJ2-6; clone size: .; V gene: TRBV5-1; D gene: .
CDR3 DNA: TGTGCCAGCAGGAAGGTAGGGATCAATCAGCCCCAGCATTTT; CDR3 protein: CASRKVGINQPQHF; J gene: TRBJ1-5; clone size: few; V gene: TRBV12-3/TRBV12-4; D gene: .
CDR3 DNA: TGTGCCAGCAGTGTCCAATGGCCTGTAGATACGCAGTATTTT; CDR3 protein: CASSVQWPVDTQYF; J gene: TRBJ2-3; clone size: .; V gene: TRBV28; D gene: .
CDR3 DNA: TGTGCCAGCAGCTCCAGCGGGGTAGATACGCAGTATTTT; CDR3 protein: CASSSSGVDTQYF; J gene: TRBJ2-3; clone size: few; V gene: TRBV5-4; D gene: TRBD2
CDR3 DNA: TGCAGTGCTAGAGAGGACGGCCGGAATTCACCCCTCCACTTT; CDR3 protein: CSAREDGRNSPLHF; J gene: TRBJ1-6; clone size: .; V gene: TRBV20-1; D gene: .
CDR3 DNA: TGTGCCAGCAGCTTGGCGCCCGTGGGGTCAGAGAGATATGGCTACACCTTC; CDR3 protein: CASSLAPVGSERYGYTF; J gene: TRBJ1-2; clone size: many; V gene: TRBV5-5; D gene: .
CDR3 DNA: TGTGCCAGCAGTGGGACAGGGAGATCGGAGACCCAGTACTTC; CDR3 protein: CASSGTGRSETQYF; J gene: TRBJ2-5; clone size: .; V gene: TRBV12-3/TRBV12-4; D gene: TRBD1
CDR3 DNA: TGCGCCAGCAGCCAAGATAGTGGGGGCTACACCTTC; CDR3 protein: CASSQDSGGYTF; J gene: TRBJ1-2; clone size: .; V gene: TRBV4-3; D gene: .
CDR3 DNA: TGCGCCAGCAGCCAAGAATTCCGGGGGGTGTACGAGCAGTACTTC; CDR3 protein: CASSQEFRGVYEQYF; J gene: TRBJ2-7; clone size: few; V gene: TRBV4-1; D gene: TRBD2
CDR3 DNA: TGTGCCAGCACTCTGCACCCCCAGGGGCGCATCACCGGGGAGCTGTTTTTT; CDR3 protein: CASTLHPQGRITGELFF; J gene: TRBJ2-2; clone size: few; V gene: TRBV12-3/TRBV12-4; D gene: .
CDR3 DNA: TGTGCCAGCAGCTTATCGAACAGGGAAACAGATACGCAGTATTTT; CDR3 protein: CASSLSNRETDTQYF; J gene: TRBJ2-3; clone size: many; V gene: TRBV7-3; D gene: .
CDR3 DNA: TGCGCCAGCAGCCATCTAGGGGACGACTATGGCTACACCTTC; CDR3 protein: CASSHLGDDYGYTF; J gene: TRBJ1-2; clone size: many; V gene: TRBV4-1; D gene: .
CDR3 DNA: TGTGCCAGCAGCTTGGCCCTCACAGGGGGCAGGGACACCGGGGAGCTGTTTTTT; CDR3 protein: CASSLALTGGRDTGELFF; J gene: TRBJ2-2; clone size: many; V gene: TRBV5-4; D gene: TRBD1
CDR3 DNA: TGTGCCAGCAGCCGTGCGACGCCGAGCTCTGGAAACACCATATATTTT; CDR3 protein: CASSRATPSSGNTIYF; J gene: TRBJ1-3; clone size: .; V gene: TRBV13; D gene: .
CDR3 DNA: TGTGCCAGCAGCGGTGGTACCGTGCGGTCCTACAATGAGCAGTTCTTC; CDR3 protein: CASSGGTVRSYNEQFF; J gene: TRBJ2-1; clone size: many; V gene: TRBV9; D gene: .
CDR3 DNA: TGTGCCAGCAGCGAGGACGGGGTGAGCGGGGGACCCAATCGAGAGATCACAGATACGCAGTATTTT; CDR3 protein: CASSEDGVSGGPNREITDTQYF; J gene: TRBJ2-3; clone size: .; V gene: TRBV11-2; D gene: TRBD2
CDR3 DNA: TGTGCCAGCAGTTGGGGGAGGGGGGCCAACGTCCTGACTTTC; CDR3 protein: CASSWGRGANVLTF; J gene: TRBJ2-6; clone size: few; V gene: TRBV28; D gene: .
CDR3 DNA: TGTGCCAGCAGCTCGGTCACCCTACGAGAGCAGTACTTC; CDR3 protein: CASSSVTLREQYF; J gene: TRBJ2-7; clone size: many; V gene: TRBV11-2; D gene: .